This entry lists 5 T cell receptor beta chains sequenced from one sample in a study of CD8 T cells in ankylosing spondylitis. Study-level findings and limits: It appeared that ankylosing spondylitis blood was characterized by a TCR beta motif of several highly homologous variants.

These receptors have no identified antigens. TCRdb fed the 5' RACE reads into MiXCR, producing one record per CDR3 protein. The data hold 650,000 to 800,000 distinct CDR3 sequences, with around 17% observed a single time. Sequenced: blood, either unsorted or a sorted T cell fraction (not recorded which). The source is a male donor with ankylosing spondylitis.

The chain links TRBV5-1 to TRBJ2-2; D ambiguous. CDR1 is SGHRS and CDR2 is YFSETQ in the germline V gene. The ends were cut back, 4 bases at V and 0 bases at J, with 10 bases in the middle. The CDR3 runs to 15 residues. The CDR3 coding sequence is TGCGCCAGCAGCGTGAAGTACTCGAACACCGGGGAGCTGTTTTTT. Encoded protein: CASSVKYSNTGELFF.

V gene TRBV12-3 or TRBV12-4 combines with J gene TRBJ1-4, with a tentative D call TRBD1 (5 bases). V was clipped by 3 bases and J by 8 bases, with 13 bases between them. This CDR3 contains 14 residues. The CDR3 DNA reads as TGTGCCAGCAGTTTTTCGGGACCGTCGGAAAAACTGTTTTTT. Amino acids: CASSFSGPSEKLFF.

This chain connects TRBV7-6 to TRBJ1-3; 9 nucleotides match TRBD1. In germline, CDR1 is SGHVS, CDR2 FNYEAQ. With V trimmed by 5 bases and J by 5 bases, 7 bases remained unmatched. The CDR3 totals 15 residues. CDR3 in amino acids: CASSAGTGNRNTIYF. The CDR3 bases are TGTGCCAGCAGCGCCGGGACAGGGAACCGAAACACCATATATTTT.

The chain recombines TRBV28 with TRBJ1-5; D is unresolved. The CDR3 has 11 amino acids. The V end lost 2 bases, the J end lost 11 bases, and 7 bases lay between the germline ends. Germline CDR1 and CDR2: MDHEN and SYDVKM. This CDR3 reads CASSLNAAQHF. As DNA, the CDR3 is TGTGCCAGCAGTTTAAATGCGGCCCAGCATTTT.

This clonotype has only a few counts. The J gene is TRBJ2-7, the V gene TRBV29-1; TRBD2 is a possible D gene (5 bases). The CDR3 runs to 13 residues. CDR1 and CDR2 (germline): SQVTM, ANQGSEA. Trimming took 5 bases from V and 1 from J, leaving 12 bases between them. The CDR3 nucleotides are TGCAGCGTTACAGACGGGGAATCCTACGAGCAGTACTTC. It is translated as CSVTDGESYEQYF.